Described below is a single T cell receptor beta chain sequence and its context. The antigen is not known. This record comes from a study of shared clonotypes between healthy human individuals. Study results and limitations: Sharing across a handful of donors was seen in roughly 5.2% of naive CD4 clonotypes. The researchers took only blood, and tissue repertoires probably look different.

The protocol was immunoSEQ multiplex PCR, while the TCRdb copy is restricted to in-frame clones and leaves out a portion. The table has approximately 530,000 clones, 90% to 96% seen once; the top ten hold about 0.067%. The CDR3 extends over 15 amino acids. This sequence joins TRBV21-1 and TRBJ2-1; the D call of TRBD2 is as the table states it, not checked on the DNA. TRBV21-1 is tagged as a pseudogene. This TCR came from a woman in her twenties or thirties in good health. The sequencing input was naive CD4+ T cells sorted from blood. The subset: CD45RA+ positively selected. The CDR3 spells CASSKVEGTYNEQFF. Written as DNA, the CDR3 is TGTGCCAGCAGCAAAGTGGAGGGAACCTACAATGAGCAGTTCTTC.